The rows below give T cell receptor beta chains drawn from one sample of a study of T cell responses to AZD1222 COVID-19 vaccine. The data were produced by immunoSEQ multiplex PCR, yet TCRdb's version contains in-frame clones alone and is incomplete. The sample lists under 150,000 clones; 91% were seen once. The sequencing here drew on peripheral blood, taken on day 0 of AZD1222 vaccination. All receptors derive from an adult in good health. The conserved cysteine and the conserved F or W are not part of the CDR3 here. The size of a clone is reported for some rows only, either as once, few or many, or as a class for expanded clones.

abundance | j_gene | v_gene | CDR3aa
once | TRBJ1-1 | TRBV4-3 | ASSQASWVLGEAF
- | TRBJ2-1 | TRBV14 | ASSQFRADNEQF
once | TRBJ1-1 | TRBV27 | ASSSARGTEAF
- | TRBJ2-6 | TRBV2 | ASARTDFSGANVLT
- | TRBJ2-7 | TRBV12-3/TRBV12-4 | ASSLRAVARY
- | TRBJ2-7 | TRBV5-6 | ASSLVRGGEQY
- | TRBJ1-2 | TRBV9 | ASSPDR
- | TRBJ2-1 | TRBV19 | ASYKADRGIPRCYNEQF
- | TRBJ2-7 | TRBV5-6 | ASSSGWGDLYEQY
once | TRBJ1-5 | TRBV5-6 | ASSLSRQGVNQPQH
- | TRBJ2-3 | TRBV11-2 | ASSLQLAGVGDTQY
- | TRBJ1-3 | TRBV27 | ASSPVLGNTIY
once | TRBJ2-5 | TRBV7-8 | ASSSDRQETQY
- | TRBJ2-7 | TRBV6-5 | ASTPVGGSGLQY
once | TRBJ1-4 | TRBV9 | ASSVGGATNEKLF
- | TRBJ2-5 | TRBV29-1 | SVRTRLKETQY
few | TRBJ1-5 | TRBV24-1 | ATSDSRAAPNQPQH
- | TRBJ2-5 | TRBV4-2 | ASSHDRPTSGKETQY
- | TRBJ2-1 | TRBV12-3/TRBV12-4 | ASGSGLDEQF
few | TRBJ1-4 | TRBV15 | ATSRVTGATNEKLF
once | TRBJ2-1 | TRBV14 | ASSQGGEQF
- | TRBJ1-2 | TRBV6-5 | AVRGTGDGYT
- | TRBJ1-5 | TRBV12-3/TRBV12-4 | ASSFVGGPQH
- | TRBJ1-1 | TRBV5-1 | ASSSRQPGNTEAF
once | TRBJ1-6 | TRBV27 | ASRLASDLSPLH
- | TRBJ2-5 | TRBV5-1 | ASSFRTGEGTQY
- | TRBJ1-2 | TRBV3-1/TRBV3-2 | ASSYRVGHGYT
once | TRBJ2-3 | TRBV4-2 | ASSQGLAGGPRKDTQY
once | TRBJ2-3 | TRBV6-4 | ASSEFGASRTDTQY